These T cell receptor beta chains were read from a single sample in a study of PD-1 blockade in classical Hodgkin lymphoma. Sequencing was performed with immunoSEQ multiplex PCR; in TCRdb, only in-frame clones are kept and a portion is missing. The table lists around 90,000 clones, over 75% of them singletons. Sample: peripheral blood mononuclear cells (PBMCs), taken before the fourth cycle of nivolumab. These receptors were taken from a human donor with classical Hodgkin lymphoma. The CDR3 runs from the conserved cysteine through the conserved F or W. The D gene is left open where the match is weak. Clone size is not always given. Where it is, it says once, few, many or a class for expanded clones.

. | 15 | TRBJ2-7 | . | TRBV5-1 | TGCGCCAGCAGCTTGGGGGTGGCCGGGGCCTACGAGCAGTACTTC | CASSLGVAGAYEQYF
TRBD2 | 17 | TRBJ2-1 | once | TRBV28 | TGTGCCAGCAGATCTCTCTATTCTAGCGGGAGTATCTATGAGCAGTTCTTC | CASRSLYSSGSIYEQFF
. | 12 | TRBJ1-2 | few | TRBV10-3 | TGTGCCATCAGCCGGACGGACGGAGGCTACACCTTC | CAISRTDGGYTF
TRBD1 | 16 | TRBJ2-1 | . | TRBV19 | TGTGCCAGTAGTAGACGGACAGGGCGCCCCTACAATGAGCAGTTCTTC | CASSRRTGRPYNEQFF
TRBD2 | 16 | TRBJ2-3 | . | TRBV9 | TGTGCCAGCAGCACGACTAGCGGGGGTGTCACAGATACGCAGTATTTT | CASSTTSGGVTDTQYF
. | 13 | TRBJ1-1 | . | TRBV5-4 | TGTGCCAGCAGCTTCGGTCGGGACACTGAAGCTTTCTTT | CASSFGRDTEAFF
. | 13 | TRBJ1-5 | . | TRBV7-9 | TGTGCCAGCAGCTTAAGGGTAGGTCAGCCCCAGCATTTT | CASSLRVGQPQHF
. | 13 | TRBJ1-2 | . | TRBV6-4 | TGTGCCAGCAGTGCGGAGGGGCGAGGAGGCTACACCTTC | CASSAEGRGGYTF
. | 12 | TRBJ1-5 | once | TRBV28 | TGTGCCAGCAGTTTAATGGGGGAGCCCCAGCATTTT | CASSLMGEPQHF
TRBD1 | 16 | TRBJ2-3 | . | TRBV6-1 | TGTGCCAGCAGTGAAACCTTGACAGGGTCTGCAGATACGCAGTATTTT | CASSETLTGSADTQYF
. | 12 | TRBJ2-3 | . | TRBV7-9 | TGTGCCAGCAGCCAATACACAGATACGCAGTATTTT | CASSQYTDTQYF
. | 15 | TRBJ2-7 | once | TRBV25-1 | TGTGCCAGCAGTGGTTGGAAGGCCAACTCCTACGAGCAGTACTTC | CASSGWKANSYEQYF
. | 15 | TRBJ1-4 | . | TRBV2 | TGTGCCAGCAGTGAAGGCCTTCAGGCTGGTGGAAAACTGTTTTTT | CASSEGLQAGGKLFF
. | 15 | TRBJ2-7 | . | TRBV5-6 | TGTGCCAGCAGTAGGGCAGACTTTTGGAGGTACGAGCAGTACTTC | CASSRADFWRYEQYF
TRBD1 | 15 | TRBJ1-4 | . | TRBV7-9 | TGTGCCAGCAGCCTAGGGACAGCGGGCCCCGAAAAACTGTTTTTT | CASSLGTAGPEKLFF
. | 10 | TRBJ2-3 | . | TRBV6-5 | TGTGCCAGGAACCTTGATACGCAGTATTTT | CARNLDTQYF
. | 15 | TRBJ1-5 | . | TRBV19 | TGTGCCAGTAGTATGGGCAGGGTTTCAGGACAGCCCCAGCATTTT | CASSMGRVSGQPQHF
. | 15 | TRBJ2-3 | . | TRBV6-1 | TGTGCCAGCAGCCACAATCGGGTAAACACAGATACGCAGTATTTT | CASSHNRVNTDTQYF
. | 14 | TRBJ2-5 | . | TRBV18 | TGTGCCAGCTCACCACAAGGACAAAGGGAGACCCAGTACTTC | CASSPQGQRETQYF
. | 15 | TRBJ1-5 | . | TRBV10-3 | TGTGCCATCAGTGAAGGAGAGGGGGGCCGGCAGCCCCAGCATTTT | CAISEGEGGRQPQHF
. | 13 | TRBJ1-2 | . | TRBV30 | TGTGCCTGGAGGTCGGACGGAGTCTATGGCTACACCTTC | CAWRSDGVYGYTF
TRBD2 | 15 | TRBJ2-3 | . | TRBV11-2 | TGTGCCAGCAGACCGACTAGCGGGAGACCAGATACGCAGTATTTT | CASRPTSGRPDTQYF
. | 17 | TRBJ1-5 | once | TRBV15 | TGTGCCACCAGCAGAGATTCGTGGAGTCCTAACAATCAGCCCCAGCATTTT | CATSRDSWSPNNQPQHF
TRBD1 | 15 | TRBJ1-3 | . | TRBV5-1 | TGCGCCAGCAGCCTAGGTGACAGGGCTGGAAACACCATATATTTT | CASSLGDRAGNTIYF
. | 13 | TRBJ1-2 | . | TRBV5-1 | TGCGCCAGCAGCTGGGGACACCTCTATGGCTACACCTTC | CASSWGHLYGYTF
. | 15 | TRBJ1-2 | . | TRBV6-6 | TGTGCCAGCAGTTACGTGTTCAGGGTCGAATATGGCTACACCTTC | CASSYVFRVEYGYTF
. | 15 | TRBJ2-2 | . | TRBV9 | TGTGCCAGCAGCGTAACGGGGGCGGGTACCGGGGAGCTGTTTTTT | CASSVTGAGTGELFF